This T cell receptor (beta chain) was profiled in a study of cytomegalovirus exposure and HLA in healthy donors. The CDR3 is 19 residues long. Looked up from germline, CDR1 is SGHDT and CDR2 is YYEEEE. The V end lost 2 bases, the J end lost 0 bases, and 23 bases lay between the germline ends. General study findings and limits: Many donors shared some public TCRs, even though most TCR sequences were rare. Within an earlier analysis, most TCR beta V segments proved productive either about 87% or about 30% of the time. Fewer N-insertions (relative to the approximately 670-donor mean) were reportedly seen in an Asian-associated ancestry cluster in a later analysis.

On this clone itself: Antigen: not known.

The PCR ran on 60 Vbeta and 13 Jbeta primers. The protocol was immunoSEQ multiplex PCR, while the TCRdb copy is restricted to in-frame clones and leaves out a portion. The sample holds 200,000 or so clones, around 75% seen once. Sequencing used PBMCs. The source of this sequence is a woman in her 30s in good health and CMV-seropositive. The chain combines TRBV5-6 with TRBJ2-5; tentatively, D is TRBD2 (5 bases). CDR3 in DNA: TGTGCCAGCAGCTTTGGTGACCTAGCCGGGTCTCCGTACCAAGAGACCCAGTACTTC. This gives the protein CASSFGDLAGSPYQETQYF.